This T cell receptor beta chain appears in the sequencing data of a study of T cells in Graves' hyperthyroidism and ophthalmopathy. Patients aged 18 to 65 had newly diagnosed hyperthyroidism that had lasted under 2 months. Uncontrolled infection, other autoimmune disease, pregnancy and lactation each barred patients from inclusion. The CDR3 has 14 residues. CDR1 is SGHAT, CDR2 FQNNGV, per germline. After removal of 6 bases from V and 7 bases from J, the junction contained 11 bases not matched to a gene. RNA transcripts gave rise to amplified TCR beta CDR3 regions. HTBI primers were employed in a first-round RT-PCR of the TCR CDR3. One entry per CDR3 protein results from TCRdb running MiXCR on the multiplex PCR reads. The profile shows over 550,000 distinct CDR3 sequences, 16% of them singletons. This clonotype has ten or more counts.

This receptor was taken from a woman between 18 and 30 years old with Graves' hyperthyroidism. The rearrangement joins TRBV11-2 to TRBJ1-1, with TRBD1 matching 7 bases. The sequencing input was blood. This CDR3 reads CASRTHRGKGEAFF. In DNA form, the CDR3 reads TGTGCCAGCAGAACCCACAGGGGTAAGGGTGAAGCTTTCTTT.